A single sample gave rise to the 28 T cell receptor beta chains below, sequenced in a study of CXCR3-negative and CXCR3-positive naive CD8 T cells. TRB cDNA libraries were made by UMI-labeled 5' RACE. From its re-call of the 5' RACE reads, TCRdb lists each CDR3 protein once, without DNA. This sample's clone table lists over 55,000 distinct CDR3 sequences. The specimen sequenced was memory CD8+ T cells from blood. The receptors were sampled from a human donor in good health. Some clones in this sample may be carry-over from other donors' samples.

The chain joins TRBV3-1 to TRBJ2-3; TCRdb proposes TRBD2, but this gene call is untestable without DNA. This CDR3 spans 15 amino acids. Per the germline V gene, CDR1 is LGHDT and CDR2 is YNNKEL (reference sequence). CDR3 residues: CASSQGSGVEDTQYF.

The gene calls are TRBV13 and TRBJ2-7. From germline, CDR1 is PRHDT and CDR2 FYEKMQ (reference sequence). The CDR3 is made up of 12 amino acids. The CDR3 loop is CASSQSSYEQYF. The full variable domain, in which reference TRBV13 and TRBJ2-7 provide the parts outside the CDR3, is AAGVIQSPRHLIKEKRETATLKCYPIPRHDTVYWYQQGPGQDPQFLISFYEKMQSDKGSIPDRFSAQQFSDYHSELNMSSLELGDSALYFCASSQSSYEQYFGPGTRLTVT.

The CDR3 loop is CASGRDRALEQYF. The rearrangement links TRBV7-2 to TRBJ2-7; there is no DNA to check the TCRdb D call of TRBD1. CDR3 length: 13 amino acids. Germline CDR1 is SGHTA and CDR2 is FQGNSA.

This chain joins TRBV6-5 and TRBJ2-5; no DNA is available, so the TRBD1 call from TCRdb remains unchecked. The V gene's germline CDR1 is MNHEY and CDR2 SVGAGI. The CDR3 runs to 16 residues. The CDR3 spells CASSYSAGGTSSAQYF.

J is TRBJ2-7 and V is TRBV29-1. The V gene's germline CDR1 is SQVTM and CDR2 ANQGSEA. CDR3 length: 14 residues. CDR3 sequence: CSVEGGEGWYEQYF.

This chain uses TRBV28 with TRBJ2-7; there is no DNA to check the TCRdb D call of TRBD1. Per germline, CDR1 MDHEN and CDR2 SYDVKM. This CDR3 spans 17 amino acids. CDR3: CASSPEVAGATVYEQYF.

This sequence joins TRBV15 and TRBJ1-4; TCRdb's D call, TRBD1, is unchecked because there is no DNA. Germline CDR1 reads LNHNV; CDR2 reads YYDKDF (reference sequence). The CDR3 loop spans 17 amino acids. This CDR3 reads CATSREGGYSGNEKLFF.

The gene calls are TRBV6-2 or TRBV6-3 and TRBJ2-7. The CDR3 sequence is 13 residues long. Per the germline V gene, CDR1 is MNHEY and CDR2 is SVGEGT. CDR3 protein: CASSYDDNYEQYF.

This chain links TRBV4-3 with TRBJ2-2. The CDR3 covers 14 residues. From germline, CDR1 is LGHNA and CDR2 YSLEER. CDR3 in amino acids: CASSQDVLTGELFF.

The chain carries TRBV7-9 and TRBJ1-1; TCRdb picks TRBD1, but there is no DNA to check that call. The CDR3 sequence is 17 residues long. Germline CDR1 reads SEHNR; CDR2 reads FQNEAQ (reference sequence). CDR3 residues: CASSSAGGKDMNTEAFF.

The V and J genes are TRBV7-3 and TRBJ1-1; TCRdb calls TRBD1, which cannot be checked without DNA. The CDR3 is 13 amino acids. CDR1 is SGHTA, CDR2 FQGTGA, per germline. The CDR3 loop reads CASSLMGQDEAFF. The full variable domain, with the rest looked up from reference TRBV7-3 and TRBJ1-1, is GAGVSQTPSNKVTEKGKYVELRCDPISGHTALYWYRQSLGQGPEFLIYFQGTGAADDSGLPNDRFFAVRPEGSVSTLKIQRTERGDSAVYLCASSLMGQDEAFFGQGTRLTVV.

V usage is TRBV7-8 and J usage is TRBJ1-1; lacking DNA, the TRBD1 call made by TCRdb goes unchecked. Germline values: CDR1 SGHVS, CDR2 FQNEAQ. This CDR3 is built from 16 residues. CDR3 region: CASSAIDRGPFAEAFF.

The rearrangement joins TRBV11-2 to TRBJ2-2; no DNA is available, so the TRBD2 call from TCRdb remains unchecked. CDR1 and CDR2 from the germline V gene are SGHAT and FQNNGV. The CDR3 totals 16 residues. The CDR3 sequence is CASSSTGGGFGGELFF.

The CDR3 region is CASSVAGGTTMNTEAFF. The chain couples TRBV9 to TRBJ1-1; TCRdb's D gene call, TRBD1, goes unchecked for lack of DNA. The CDR3 covers 17 residues. The germline V gene encodes CDR1 SGDLS and CDR2 YYNGEE.

This rearrangement joins TRBV5-1 to TRBJ1-1; TCRdb picks TRBD1, but there is no DNA to check that call. Germline V gives CDR1 SGHRS, CDR2 YFSETQ. The CDR3 extends over 13 amino acids. CDR3: CASSWTGGTEAFF.

The V and J genes are TRBV12-3 or TRBV12-4 and TRBJ2-5. This CDR3 is built from 14 residues. The CDR3: CASSLRRYQETQYF.

This chain joins TRBV7-3 and TRBJ2-7. The CDR3 sequence is 12 residues long. Germline V lookup: CDR1 SGHTA, CDR2 FQGTGA. This chain's CDR3 is CASSLTGSEQYF.

The chain is built from TRBV4-3 and TRBJ2-7; checking the TCRdb D call of TRBD1 is not possible without DNA. Looked up from germline, CDR1 is LGHNA and CDR2 is YSLEER. This CDR3 is built from 14 residues. The CDR3 here is CASSQDGRGYEQYF.

The V and J genes are TRBV28 and TRBJ2-5. Germline lookup yields CDR1 MDHEN and CDR2 SYDVKM. The length of the CDR3 is 16 residues. The CDR3 sequence is CASSHPPALGQETQYF.

V gene TRBV28 combines with J gene TRBJ2-2; TCRdb gives TRBD1 as the D gene, but with no DNA this cannot be confirmed. This CDR3 has 15 amino acids. Germline CDR1 reads MDHEN; CDR2 reads SYDVKM. The CDR3 sequence: CASSFLGVWSGELFF.

The chain is built from TRBV7-8 and TRBJ2-7; TCRdb selects TRBD2, and the lack of DNA leaves this call unchecked. Germline lookup yields CDR1 SGHVS and CDR2 FQNEAQ. The CDR3 length is 16 residues. CDR3 amino acids: CASSLEERGLNYEQYF.

The chain has TRBV29-1 and TRBJ1-1. CDR1 and CDR2 (germline): SQVTM, ANQGSEA. This CDR3 contains 13 residues. The CDR3 sequence: CSVSGRPYTEAFF.

The rearrangement joins TRBV6-4 to TRBJ2-1; TCRdb outputs TRBD2, but without DNA this stays unchecked. From germline, CDR1 is MRHNA and CDR2 SNTAGT. This CDR3 comprises 16 residues. The CDR3 is CASSDSGTSGYNEQFF.

The chain is built from TRBV5-1 and TRBJ2-5. This CDR3 has 14 amino acids. Germline V CDR1 and CDR2: SGHRS, YFSETQ. CDR3 loop: CASSSNGYQETQYF.

The gene calls are TRBV15 and TRBJ1-5; the TCRdb D gene call, TRBD1, has no DNA to confirm it. There are 16 residues in the CDR3. Germline CDR1 is LNHNV and CDR2 is YYDKDF (reference sequence). CDR3 protein: CATSDRQGSESQPQHF. The full variable domain, its missing parts supplied by reference TRBV15 and TRBJ1-5, is DAMVIQNPRYQVTQFGKPVTLSCSQTLNHNVMYWYQQKSSQAPKLLFHYYDKDFNNEADTPDNFQSRRPNTSFCFLDIRSPGLGDTAMYLCATSDRQGSESQPQHFGDGTRLSIL.

This chain links TRBV4-2 with TRBJ2-6. There are 16 residues in the CDR3. Germline CDR1 reads LGHNA; CDR2 reads YNFKEQ. The CDR3 protein is CASSHESVSGANVLTF.

The CDR3 reads CSAGGEYYGYTF. J is TRBJ1-2 and V is TRBV29-1; TCRdb names TRBD1, which stays unverified in the absence of DNA. The CDR3 covers 12 residues. CDR1 and CDR2 (germline): SQVTM, ANQGSEA.

This chain links TRBV29-1 with TRBJ2-2; TCRdb names TRBD1, which stays unverified in the absence of DNA. This CDR3 is built from 16 residues. Germline V gives CDR1 SQVTM, CDR2 ANQGSEA. CDR3 protein: CSVTNRAGEGTAELFF.